This T cell receptor beta chain was sequenced for a study of regulatory T cells. All CD3G-deficient patients showed autoimmunity, more severe in two. CD4+ T cells were divided by sorting: CD25-high CD127-low Tregs, CD25-low CD127-high conventional cells. Whole-study findings and limits: Hydrophobic residues at CDR3 positions 6 and 7 were enriched in conventional CD4+ T cells of CD3G-deficient patients. Patient repertoires had restricted TRB V-J pairs and skewed V and J usage, most in Tregs.

CDR1 is SGHVS and CDR2 is FQNEAQ in the germline V gene. The CDR3 runs to 15 residues. A note on this clone: Its antigen remains unknown. At one end, the junction sequence differs from germline, possibly due to a read error.

The PCR used 52 TRBV and 13 TRBJ primers. Generated by immunoSEQ multiplex PCR, the TCRdb table keeps only in-frame clones and is missing some. The data contain tens of thousands of clones, approximately 90% of them singletons. The material sequenced was conventional CD4+ T cells sorted from blood. The sequence was collected from a person aged 18-35 years with CD3G deficiency. The gene calls are TRBV7-8 and TRBJ2-3; 7 positions agree with TRBD2. CDR3 coding DNA: TGTGCCAGCAGCGTTCTGGGACTAACGTCAGATGCGCAGTATTTT. Protein product: CASSVLGLTSDAQYF.